The clone carrying this T cell receptor beta chain has just a few counts. Noted treatment: randomized to nivolumab then ipilimumab (arm A) or the reverse (arm B). PBMC sorting kept live CD3+CD8+ cells without CD19 or CD56. The data derive from a study of sequential checkpoint blockade in melanoma. Across the study: Both treatment sequences were followed by maintenance nivolumab.

Assay: immunoSEQ multiplex PCR; the TCRdb copy retains only in-frame clones and omits some. The sample records under 20,000 clones, 45% to 65% being singletons. The clonotype was recovered from a human donor with melanoma. The specimen was CD8+ T cells sorted from blood (inferred from file names), collected from a patient given nivolumab and ipilimumab in sequence.

The CDR3 loop is CASSDRDGYTF. The CDR3, as DNA: TGTGCCAGCAGTGACAGGGATGGCTACACCTTC. The V and J genes are TRBV28 and TRBJ1-2; the match to TRBD1 covers 7 bases. V lost 5 bases and J lost 6; bases outside the gene matches: 0. Per the germline V gene, CDR1 is MDHEN and CDR2 is SYDVKM. The CDR3 extends over 11 amino acids.